The 14 T cell receptor beta chains given below trace back to one sample, sequenced in a study of blood T cells in healthy people across ages. The authors ran a second PCR of about 7 to 11 cycles using a sample-barcoded 5' primer and a J-beta primer mix. Via MiXCR, TCRdb re-called the 5' RACE reads, giving one row per CDR3 protein. Among about 640,000 distinct CDR3 sequences listed, about 54% were seen once. The sample taken for sequencing was blood. The source of these receptors is a man between 60 and 70 years old in good health.

The chain joins TRBV7-6 to TRBJ2-1; 11 bases agree with TRBD2. V lost 10 bases, J lost 0 bases, and 17 bases stayed unmatched. CDR3 length equals 19 residues. Germline CDR1 and CDR2: SGHVS and FNYEAQ. The CDR3 nucleotides read TGTGCCACCCCAGCAGCTTATCTTCTAGCGGGGGGCTCCTACAATGAGCAGTTCTTC. Its translation: CATPAAYLLAGGSYNEQFF.

This chain joins TRBV20-1 and TRBJ2-5, with TRBD2 matching over 9 bases. The CDR3 consists of 14 residues. Trimming took 6 bases from V and 4 from J; bases not matched to a gene: 9. Germline loops: CDR1 DFQATT, CDR2 SNEGSKA (reference sequence). The CDR3 is CSAPPGLAGETQYF. The CDR3 nucleotides read TGCAGTGCCCCCCCGGGACTAGCAGGAGAGACCCAGTACTTC.

The chain carries TRBV12-3 or TRBV12-4 and TRBJ1-2, with D unresolved. Trimming left V 3 bases short and J 1 base short, with 9 bases between. The CDR3 consists of 14 residues. CDR3 DNA: TGTGCCAGCAGTTTGCGGCCTGTTAACTATGGCTACACCTTC. Encoded protein: CASSLRPVNYGYTF.

Only a few counts were recorded for this clonotype. The chain joins TRBV14 to TRBJ2-5; 10 bases are a match to TRBD2. The CDR3 sequence is 17 residues long. V trimming: 0 bases; J trimming: 2 bases; junction bases outside the gene matches: 6. CDR1 and CDR2 (germline): SGHDN, FVKESK. The CDR3 coding sequence is TGTGCCAGCAGCCAAGACCGGACTAGCGGTCTTCAAGAGACCCAGTACTTC. Protein product: CASSQDRTSGLQETQYF.

The chain carries TRBV12-3 or TRBV12-4 and TRBJ2-7; 11 bases match TRBD2. The CDR3 has 13 residues. V trimming: 6 bases; J trimming: 4 bases; junction bases outside the gene matches: 2. CDR3 DNA sequence: TGTGCCAGCAGCACTAGCGGGGGATACGAGCAGTACTTC. Translation gives CASSTSGGYEQYF.

This rearrangement joins TRBV29-1 to TRBJ2-5, with D possibly called TRBD1 or TRBD2 (6 bases each). V lost 8 bases, J lost 7 bases, and 26 bases lay in between. The length of the CDR3 is 15 residues. Per the germline V gene, CDR1 is SQVTM and CDR2 is ANQGSEA. CDR3 DNA: TGCAGCTCGAACGGGGGACAAGGGTCAAGAGGGACCCAGTACTTC. This gives the protein CSSNGGQGSRGTQYF. The variable domain in full, with the rest retrieved from reference TRBV29-1 and TRBJ2-5, is SAVISQKPSRDICQRGTSLTIQCQVDSQVTMMFWYRQQPGQSLTLIATANQGSEATYESGFVIDKFPISRPNLTFSTLTVSNMSPEDSSIYLCSSNGGQGSRGTQYFGPGTRLLVL.

The chain uses TRBV18 and TRBJ1-1, with TRBD1 identical over 9 bases. The V gene end was trimmed by 3 bases and the J gene end by 5 bases; junction bases not matched to a gene: 4. The CDR3 length is 14 residues. Germline-derived CDR1 and CDR2 are KGHSH and LQKENI. The DNA for the CDR3 is TGTGCCAGCTCACCGAGGACAGGGGAGACTGAAGCTTTCTTT. Amino acid sequence: CASSPRTGETEAFF. Full variable domain (outside the CDR3, taken from reference TRBV18 and TRBJ1-1): NAGVMQNPRHLVRRRGQEARLRCSPMKGHSHVYWYRQLPEEGLKFMVYLQKENIIDESGMPKERFSAEFPKEGPSILRIQQVVRGDSAAYFCASSPRTGETEAFFGQGTRLTVV.

The chain couples TRBV5-1 to TRBJ2-3; TRBD2 matches at 8 bases. The ends lost 0 bases at V and 1 base at J; junction bases unmatched: 7. CDR1 SGHRS and CDR2 YFSETQ come from the germline V gene. This CDR3 is built from 17 residues. DNA of the CDR3: TGCGCCAGCAGCTTGGAAGGTAGCGGGGATGGCACAGATACGCAGTATTTT. Amino acid sequence: CASSLEGSGDGTDTQYF. Full variable domain (missing parts from reference TRBV5-1 and TRBJ2-3): KAGVTQTPRYLIKTRGQQVTLSCSPISGHRSVSWYQQTPGQGLQFLFEYFSETQRNKGNFPGRFSGRQFSNSRSEMNVSTLELGDSALYLCASSLEGSGDGTDTQYFGPGTRLTVL.

This clonotype showed up just once. This rearrangement joins TRBV6-6 to TRBJ1-2; 8 bases are a match to TRBD1. The V gene end was trimmed by 5 bases and the J gene end by 4 bases; junction bases not matched to a gene: 6. CDR3 size: 14 residues. The V gene's germline CDR1 is MNHNY and CDR2 SVGAGI (reference sequence). The CDR3: CASSKDRELYGYTF. The CDR3 DNA sequence: TGTGCCAGCAGTAAGGACAGGGAACTCTATGGCTACACCTTC.

V is TRBV28 and J is TRBJ2-1; no clear D. V was shortened by 6 bases and J by 4 bases, with 16 bases between the two germline ends. The CDR3 runs to 15 residues. CDR1 is MDHEN and CDR2 is SYDVKM in the germline V gene. This CDR3 is CASRTIRPAYNEQFF. The CDR3 bases are TGTGCCAGCAGAACTATTAGGCCGGCATACAATGAGCAGTTCTTC.

The chain joins TRBV25-1 to TRBJ1-2; D ambiguous. This CDR3 region has 13 residues. Germline V CDR1 and CDR2: MGHDK, SYGVNS. V shed 8 bases and J shed 3 bases, with 13 bases lying between them. The CDR3 DNA reads TGTGCCAGCCGCCGAGGGATGGACTATGGCTACACCTTC. Its protein is CASRRGMDYGYTF.

V and J are TRBV18 and TRBJ1-1; TRBD1 is a possible D gene (5 bases). Trimming stripped 3 bases from V and 6 bases from J, with 14 bases between. Per germline, CDR1 KGHSH and CDR2 LQKENI. The CDR3 has 14 amino acids. CDR3 in amino acids: CASSPEGRAAEAFF. The DNA of the CDR3 is TGTGCCAGCTCACCTGAGGGCAGGGCTGCTGAAGCTTTCTTT.

This sequence joins TRBV15 and TRBJ2-1; 9 bases match TRBD1. This CDR3 comprises 16 residues. The germline gives CDR1 LNHNV, CDR2 YYDKDF (reference sequence). J was trimmed by 4 bases and V by 5 bases; bases with no gene match: 9. The CDR3 loop reads CATSSPGTGRYNEQFF. Written as DNA, the CDR3 is TGTGCCACCAGCTCACCCGGGACAGGGAGATACAATGAGCAGTTCTTC.

The chain links TRBV29-1 to TRBJ2-1; 10 positions agree with TRBD2. CDR3 size: 15 residues. Germline-derived CDR1 and CDR2 are SQVTM and ANQGSEA. V shed 6 bases and J 1 base; nucleotides not matched to a gene: 6. CDR3 in amino acids: CSVRSGGGSYNEQFF. The CDR3, as DNA: TGCAGCGTAAGAAGCGGGGGGGGTTCCTACAATGAGCAGTTCTTC.